A selection of T cell receptor beta chains follows, all from one sample in a study of blood T cell repertoires in COVID-19. Method: immunoSEQ multiplex PCR; TCRdb's copy keeps in-frame clones and lacks some. Of about 75,000 clones in the sample, about nine tenths are singletons; the top ten hold approximately 2.5%. The source material was peripheral blood. These receptors were taken from a human donor in a cohort sampled during active COVID-19. Both conserved end residues are part of each CDR3. Each record gives: J gene, V gene, clone size, D gene, CDR3 DNA, CDR3 protein. The D gene is left open where the match is weak. Where a row states a size, it is once, few, many or the class of an expanded clone; other rows omit it.

J gene: TRBJ1-2
V gene: TRBV10-1
clone size: -
D gene: -
CDR3 DNA: TGCGCCACCCAGTCGGGGTGGGTTAACTATGGCTACACCTTC
CDR3 protein: CATQSGWVNYGYTF

J gene: TRBJ2-2
V gene: TRBV7-9
clone size: few
D gene: TRBD2
CDR3 DNA: TGTGCCAGCAGCCCCGGGACTAGCGGGAGGAGTAGTGCCGGGGAGCTGTTTTTT
CDR3 protein: CASSPGTSGRSSAGELFF

J gene: TRBJ1-5
V gene: TRBV19
clone size: -
D gene: -
CDR3 DNA: TGTGCCAGTAGTATAGGGGTACCGGGACAAAGCAATCAGCCCCAGCATTTT
CDR3 protein: CASSIGVPGQSNQPQHF

J gene: TRBJ2-7
V gene: TRBV11-2
clone size: -
D gene: -
CDR3 DNA: TGTGCCAGCAGCTTATATGAGGGTGGTAACTACGAGCAGTACTTC
CDR3 protein: CASSLYEGGNYEQYF

J gene: TRBJ2-5
V gene: TRBV19
clone size: -
D gene: -
CDR3 DNA: TGTGCCAGTAGCCCCTCTAGCGCAACGGAGACCCAGTACTTC
CDR3 protein: CASSPSSATETQYF

J gene: TRBJ2-1
V gene: TRBV28
clone size: -
D gene: TRBD2
CDR3 DNA: TGTGCCAGCAGTTTATATAGCGGGGGCTCCTACAATGAGCAGTTCTTC
CDR3 protein: CASSLYSGGSYNEQFF

J gene: TRBJ2-1
V gene: TRBV5-1
clone size: -
D gene: TRBD2
CDR3 DNA: TGCGCCAGCAGCACACATGGGGGGGACTACAATGAGCAGTTCTTC
CDR3 protein: CASSTHGGDYNEQFF

J gene: TRBJ2-5
V gene: TRBV27
clone size: -
D gene: -
CDR3 DNA: TGTGCCAGCAGTTTATCCGGGAGTAGTGGGACCCAGTACTTC
CDR3 protein: CASSLSGSSGTQYF

J gene: TRBJ1-3
V gene: TRBV11-2
clone size: -
D gene: -
CDR3 DNA: TGTGCCAGCAGCACAGACAGCTACTCTGGAAACACCATATATTTT
CDR3 protein: CASSTDSYSGNTIYF

J gene: TRBJ1-3
V gene: TRBV11-2
clone size: -
D gene: -
CDR3 DNA: TGTGCCAGCAGCTTAGATTACGGGGCTGGAAACACCATATATTTT
CDR3 protein: CASSLDYGAGNTIYF

J gene: TRBJ1-1
V gene: TRBV5-1
clone size: -
D gene: -
CDR3 DNA: TGCGCCAGCAGCTTGAGCAGGATGAACACTGAAGCTTTCTTT
CDR3 protein: CASSLSRMNTEAFF

J gene: TRBJ2-7
V gene: TRBV5-6
clone size: -
D gene: TRBD2
CDR3 DNA: TGTGCCAGCAGCTTCGGACTAGCGGGGGACCGGCAGTACTTC
CDR3 protein: CASSFGLAGDRQYF

J gene: TRBJ2-2
V gene: TRBV29-1
clone size: -
D gene: TRBD1
CDR3 DNA: TGCAGCGCGTTGGGGACAGGGATCACCGGGGAGCTGTTTTTT
CDR3 protein: CSALGTGITGELFF

J gene: TRBJ1-4
V gene: TRBV2
clone size: once
D gene: -
CDR3 DNA: TGTGCCAGCAGTGAGGTCGAGGTGACTAATGAAAAACTGTTTTTT
CDR3 protein: CASSEVEVTNEKLFF

J gene: TRBJ2-5
V gene: TRBV4-3
clone size: -
D gene: TRBD1
CDR3 DNA: TGCGCCAGCAGCCTGTACAGGGGGATGTTAGAGACCCAGTACTTC
CDR3 protein: CASSLYRGMLETQYF

J gene: TRBJ1-5
V gene: TRBV28
clone size: -
D gene: -
CDR3 DNA: TGTGCCAGCAGTCCTCCAGGTTATAGCAATCAGCCCCAGCATTTT
CDR3 protein: CASSPPGYSNQPQHF

J gene: TRBJ2-5
V gene: TRBV7-9
clone size: -
D gene: -
CDR3 DNA: TGTGCCAGCATCTCCCTCCCCCTAGACCAAGAGACCCAGTACTTC
CDR3 protein: CASISLPLDQETQYF

J gene: TRBJ1-1
V gene: TRBV27
clone size: -
D gene: TRBD1
CDR3 DNA: TGTGCCAGCCTTAGGACAGGGGGCCTGACTGAAGCTTTCTTT
CDR3 protein: CASLRTGGLTEAFF

J gene: TRBJ2-3
V gene: TRBV4-1
clone size: -
D gene: TRBD2
CDR3 DNA: TGCGCCAGCAGCCAAGCTCGAACTAGCGGCTTTGGAGATACGCAGTATTTT
CDR3 protein: CASSQARTSGFGDTQYF

J gene: TRBJ1-4
V gene: TRBV7-3
clone size: once
D gene: -
CDR3 DNA: TGTGCCAGCAGCCCTGACGGGGGTGAAAAACTGTTTTTT
CDR3 protein: CASSPDGGEKLFF

J gene: TRBJ2-7
V gene: TRBV11-2
clone size: -
D gene: TRBD2
CDR3 DNA: TGTGCCAGCAGCACAACATTGAGTAGCGGGCCCTACGAGCAGTACTTC
CDR3 protein: CASSTTLSSGPYEQYF

J gene: TRBJ2-3
V gene: TRBV10-3
clone size: -
D gene: TRBD1
CDR3 DNA: TGTGCCATCAGCGATACAGGGGGCCGGGATACGCAGTATTTT
CDR3 protein: CAISDTGGRDTQYF

J gene: TRBJ2-5
V gene: TRBV10-3
clone size: -
D gene: TRBD1
CDR3 DNA: TGTGCCATCAGTGGAGGGGGCCGGGAGACCCAGTACTTC
CDR3 protein: CAISGGGRETQYF

J gene: TRBJ2-7
V gene: TRBV27
clone size: -
D gene: TRBD1
CDR3 DNA: TGTGCCAGCAGTGCTGGACAGGGGGGAAGGGACGAGCAGTACTTC
CDR3 protein: CASSAGQGGRDEQYF

J gene: TRBJ2-3
V gene: TRBV4-3
clone size: -
D gene: TRBD1
CDR3 DNA: TGCGCCAGCAGCCATGGGACAGGGGGTAGGTCAGATACGCAGTATTTT
CDR3 protein: CASSHGTGGRSDTQYF

J gene: TRBJ2-7
V gene: TRBV5-1
clone size: -
D gene: -
CDR3 DNA: TGCGCCAGCAGCTTGGCGGGGGGCAACGACGAGCAGTACTTC
CDR3 protein: CASSLAGGNDEQYF

J gene: TRBJ2-7
V gene: TRBV7-9
clone size: -
D gene: TRBD2
CDR3 DNA: TGTGCCAGCAACGGCGGGGGGCGCGGCGGGTACGAGCAGTACTTC
CDR3 protein: CASNGGGRGGYEQYF

J gene: TRBJ2-5
V gene: TRBV7-2
clone size: -
D gene: TRBD1
CDR3 DNA: TGTGCCAGCAGCGAGGACAGGGTAGAGACCCAGTACTTC
CDR3 protein: CASSEDRVETQYF

J gene: TRBJ2-2
V gene: TRBV7-8
clone size: -
D gene: TRBD2
CDR3 DNA: TGTGCCAGCAGTAATCTAGCGGGGGCAGTCGGCGGGGAGCTGTTTTTT
CDR3 protein: CASSNLAGAVGGELFF

J gene: TRBJ2-2
V gene: TRBV27
clone size: -
D gene: -
CDR3 DNA: TGTGCCAGCAGTTTTCGACTAGGTTCGGCCGGGGAGCTGTTTTTT
CDR3 protein: CASSFRLGSAGELFF

J gene: TRBJ2-1
V gene: TRBV5-6
clone size: -
D gene: TRBD2
CDR3 DNA: TGTGCCAGCACCCGGGGACTAGCGACCTACAATGAGCAGTTCTTC
CDR3 protein: CASTRGLATYNEQFF

J gene: TRBJ2-1
V gene: TRBV6-2/TRBV6-3
clone size: once
D gene: TRBD2
CDR3 DNA: TGTGCCAGCAGTTACTCCGGGACTAGATCTGAGCAGTTCTTC
CDR3 protein: CASSYSGTRSEQFF

J gene: TRBJ2-5
V gene: TRBV4-1
clone size: -
D gene: TRBD2
CDR3 DNA: TGCGCCAGCAGTCCAAGTAAAACTAGCGGGGAGTACCAAGAGACCCAGTACTTC
CDR3 protein: CASSPSKTSGEYQETQYF

J gene: TRBJ2-3
V gene: TRBV7-8
clone size: -
D gene: TRBD2
CDR3 DNA: TGTGCCAGCAGCCGTGGACTAGCGGCCACAGATACGCAGTATTTT
CDR3 protein: CASSRGLAATDTQYF

J gene: TRBJ2-3
V gene: TRBV7-6
clone size: -
D gene: TRBD2
CDR3 DNA: TGTGCCAGCAGCGGGAAAGTAAGCGGGGGGGCCATTCCGCAGTATTTT
CDR3 protein: CASSGKVSGGAIPQYF

J gene: TRBJ2-7
V gene: TRBV7-6
clone size: -
D gene: -
CDR3 DNA: TGTGCCAGCAGCTTAGGGTCCGCCAGCTCCTACGAGCAGTACTTC
CDR3 protein: CASSLGSASSYEQYF

J gene: TRBJ1-1
V gene: TRBV2
clone size: -
D gene: TRBD1
CDR3 DNA: TGTGCCAGCAACAACAGACAGGGGATTGTAAACACTGAAGCTTTCTTT
CDR3 protein: CASNNRQGIVNTEAFF

J gene: TRBJ2-5
V gene: TRBV5-1
clone size: once
D gene: -
CDR3 DNA: TGCGCCAGCAGAGATCTGGGGCTAGAAGAGACCCAGTACTTC
CDR3 protein: CASRDLGLEETQYF